This T cell receptor beta chain is drawn from a study of beta chain features in type 1 diabetes. General study points: Reads derived from cDNA could over-represent cells showing high TCR expression. Unsettled here was the matter of whether HLA type influences TCRB rearrangement.

In the case of this clone: Its antigen remains unknown.

The authors reverse transcribed all of the isolated RNA, so sequencing captured expressed TCRB transcripts. Method: immunoSEQ multiplex PCR; TCRdb's copy keeps in-frame clones and lacks some. The sample lists more than 50,000 clones, around three fifths occurring once. J gave up 3 bases and V 5 bases, and 7 bases lay outside the gene matches. Germline assignment: CDR1 MDHEN and CDR2 SYDVKM. The CDR3 has 15 amino acids. The chain employs TRBV28 and TRBJ2-7, with 10 bases identical to TRBD2. This clonotype originated in a woman between 18 and 29 years old in good health. Sequenced input: Tregs from blood. CDR3 region: CASSGLAGVVYEQYF. CDR3 nucleotides: TGTGCCAGCAGTGGTCTAGCGGGAGTCGTCTACGAGCAGTACTTC.